The 10 T cell receptor beta chains listed next were all sequenced from one sample in a study of cytomegalovirus exposure and HLA in healthy donors. This PCR relied on a set of 60 Vbeta primers and 13 Jbeta primers. Here immunoSEQ multiplex PCR was the method, and the copy in TCRdb shows in-frame clones only, minus some. The table lists 150,000 to 200,000 clones, around 80% of them singletons. Material: PBMCs. These receptors were obtained from a woman aged 30 to 39 in good health and CMV-seronegative.

This chain links TRBV12-5 with TRBJ2-3; 7 nucleotides match TRBD2. CDR1 is LGHNT, CDR2 FRNRAP, per germline. The trim removed 0 bases at V and 7 bases at J, leaving 13 bases unmatched. The CDR3 totals 17 residues. Written as DNA, the CDR3 is TGTGCTAGTGGTTTGGTGAACTTGGGAGGCGGGGGTAATACGCAGTATTTT. This encodes CASGLVNLGGGGNTQYF.

This clone was observed once. The chain joins TRBV4-2 to TRBJ2-5; 9 nucleotides match TRBD1. V gave up 4 bases and J gave up 5 bases; unmatched junction bases: 8. The germline CDR1 and CDR2 sequences are LGHNA and YNFKEQ. The CDR3 consists of 15 residues. CDR3 DNA: TGTGCCAGCAGCCCCCGGGACAGGGAAAAGGAGACCCAGTACTTC. Protein sequence: CASSPRDREKETQYF.

This clone was observed a few times. The CDR3 DNA is TGTGCCAGCAGCTTGTTCTCGATGAGCTTCTACGAGCAGTACTTC. This gives the protein CASSLFSMSFYEQYF. The chain is built from TRBV5-6 and TRBJ2-7; no reliable D call. The CDR3 runs 15 residues. CDR1 and CDR2 (germline): SGHDT, YYEEEE. V was clipped by 1 base and J by 3 bases, with 14 bases between them.

This clone has a handful of counts. The chain links TRBV29-1 to TRBJ1-1; D possibly corresponds to TRBD1 (6 bases). The V end lost 0 bases, the J end lost 4 bases, and 15 bases lay between the germline ends. In germline, CDR1 is SQVTM, CDR2 ANQGSEA. This CDR3 region has 15 residues. In DNA form, the CDR3 reads TGCAGCGTTGAAGATAGGTACGGGGGGCCCACTGAAGCTTTCTTT. Protein: CSVEDRYGGPTEAFF.

The chain combines TRBV6-6 with TRBJ1-2; 8 bases match TRBD1. CDR3 length: 14 amino acids. V lost 4 bases, J lost 0 bases, and 1 base stayed unmatched. Looked up from germline, CDR1 is MNHNY and CDR2 is SVGAGI (reference sequence). CDR3: CASSLTGANYGYTF. CDR3 nucleotide sequence: TGTGCCAGCAGTTTGACAGGGGCTAACTATGGCTACACCTTC.

The CDR3: CASSPLNEKLFF. The DNA of the CDR3 is TGTGCCAGCTCCCCTCTTAATGAAAAACTGTTTTTT. This chain joins TRBV18 and TRBJ1-4; D is ambiguous. Germline assignment: CDR1 KGHSH and CDR2 LQKENI. V was trimmed by 6 bases and J by 4 bases, leaving 6 bases between them. This CDR3 comprises 12 residues.

The chain combines TRBV7-2 with TRBJ2-5, with 9 bases fitting TRBD1. Trimming at V came to 2 bases and at J to 2 bases, leaving 15 bases not matched to a gene. The germline CDR1 and CDR2 sequences are SGHTA and FQGNSA. CDR3 size: 19 residues. The chain's CDR3 is CASSLLPGGGQGSQETQYF. The CDR3, as DNA: TGTGCCAGCAGCTTACTCCCTGGTGGGGGACAGGGAAGTCAAGAGACCCAGTACTTC.

This rearrangement joins TRBV6-1 to TRBJ2-1, with D tentatively TRBD2 (6 bases). The CDR3 loop spans 13 amino acids. V lost 4 bases and J 5 bases, leaving 9 bases between the germline ends. Germline CDR1 MNHNS, CDR2 SASEGT. CDR3 sequence: CASSGRLDNEQFF. CDR3 sequence (DNA): TGTGCCAGCAGTGGACGACTAGACAATGAGCAGTTCTTC.

The rearrangement joins TRBV5-1 to TRBJ1-1; D gene ambiguous. The V and J ends lost 0 bases and 1 base respectively, with 7 bases between them. The CDR3 runs to 14 residues. Germline values: CDR1 SGHRS, CDR2 YFSETQ. The CDR3 DNA follows: TGCGCCAGCAGCTTGGGACACCCGAACACTGAAGCTTTCTTT. Residues: CASSLGHPNTEAFF.

This clone was picked up a small number of times. The V gene is TRBV4-2, the J gene TRBJ2-5; perhaps TRBD2 as D (5 bases). Gene TRBJ2-7 matches the end of the DNA better, so the J call may be wrong. Germline V CDR1 and CDR2: LGHNA, YNFKEQ. The length of the CDR3 is 15 residues. This chain's CDR3 is CASSQDISGDYEQYF. The DNA for the CDR3 is TGTGCCAGCAGCCAAGATATAAGCGGAGACTACGAGCAGTACTTC.